Presented here are 14 T cell receptor beta chains from one specimen sequenced in a study of cytomegalovirus exposure and HLA in healthy donors. The PCR had 60 Vbeta and 13 Jbeta primers. The protocol was immunoSEQ multiplex PCR, while the TCRdb copy is restricted to in-frame clones and leaves out a portion. The repertoire holds around 40,000 clones, with roughly 90% as singletons. Source material: PBMCs. The receptors originated from a woman between 35 and 50 years old in good health and CMV-seropositive.

This chain connects TRBV28 to TRBJ1-1, with D perhaps matching TRBD1 (5 bases). The CDR3 has 14 amino acids. Germline CDR1 and CDR2: MDHEN and SYDVKM. Trimming took 3 bases from V and 1 from J, leaving 9 bases between them. CDR3: CASSFHRSNTEAFF. CDR3 nucleotide sequence: TGTGCCAGCAGTTTCCACAGGTCGAACACTGAAGCTTTCTTT.

CDR3 region: CSAPETGTYTF. DNA for the CDR3: TGCAGTGCTCCTGAGACAGGGACCTACACCTTC. The genes are TRBV20-1 and TRBJ1-2, with 7 positions matching TRBD1. The ends lost 5 bases at V and 10 bases at J; junction bases unmatched: 7. CDR1 DFQATT and CDR2 SNEGSKA come from the germline V gene (reference sequence). CDR3 length: 11 amino acids.

In DNA, the CDR3 is TGCAGCGTCTGCTGGGGCCAAAGGAAAGAGACCCAGTACTTC. Translation gives CSVCWGQRKETQYF. This chain links TRBV29-1 with TRBJ2-5; a possible D gene is TRBD1 (5 bases). This CDR3 has 14 residues. Trimming removed 6 bases at V and 3 bases at J, with 17 bases between. CDR1 SQVTM and CDR2 ANQGSEA come from the germline V gene. The full variable domain, rest sourced from reference TRBV29-1 and TRBJ2-5, is SAVISQKPSRDICQRGTSLTIQCQVDSQVTMMFWYRQQPGQSLTLIATANQGSEATYESGFVIDKFPISRPNLTFSTLTVSNMSPEDSSIYLCSVCWGQRKETQYFGPGTRLLVL.

The J gene is TRBJ2-7, the V gene TRBV19; 7 bases agree with TRBD1. Unmatched junction bases numbered 6, after V lost 6 bases and J lost 4 bases. Germline V gene data show CDR1 as LNHDA and CDR2 as SQIVND (reference sequence). CDR3 length: 13 amino acids. CDR3 nucleotides: TGTGCCAGTAGACCCGGGACAGAATACGAGCAGTACTTC. As protein: CASRPGTEYEQYF.

V usage is TRBV28 and J usage is TRBJ2-7, with D possibly matching TRBD2 (6 bases). With 3 bases removed from V and 3 bases from J, the gap between germline ends came to 15 bases. Germline V gene sequence: CDR1 MDHEN, CDR2 SYDVKM. This CDR3 is 15 amino acids long. CDR3 in DNA: TGTGCCAGCAGTTTGTCCCCCCTAGCGCACTACGAGCAGTACTTC. It encodes CASSLSPLAHYEQYF. Filled out from reference TRBV28 and TRBJ2-7, the complete variable domain reads DVKVTQSSRYLVKRTGEKVFLECVQDMDHENMFWYRQDPGLGLRLIYFSYDVKMKEKGDIPEGYSVSREKKERFSLILESASTNQTSMYLCASSLSPLAHYEQYFGPGTRLTVT.

V gene TRBV28 combines with J gene TRBJ1-5; tentative D call: TRBD1 (6 bases). This CDR3 has 16 amino acids. With 5 bases removed from V and 5 bases from J, the gap between germline ends came to 19 bases. Germline CDR1 and CDR2: MDHEN and SYDVKM. CDR3 region: CASSAGTGLFYQPQHF. The CDR3 DNA is TGTGCCAGCAGTGCGGGCACAGGGTTATTCTATCAGCCCCAGCATTTT.

The V gene is TRBV6-1, the J gene TRBJ1-4, with 10 nucleotides matching TRBD1. The CDR3 is 16 residues long. In germline, CDR1 is MNHNS, CDR2 SASEGT. V was clipped by 0 bases and J by 7 bases; unmatched bases: 5. The CDR3 DNA is TGTGCCAGCAGTGAAGCTTCGGGACAGGGGTTTGAAAAACTGTTTTTT. Its protein is CASSEASGQGFEKLFF.

The chain carries TRBV28 and TRBJ1-2, with a weak D call TRBD1 (5 bases). The CDR3 consists of 17 residues. Germline loops: CDR1 MDHEN, CDR2 SYDVKM. The V end lost 2 bases, the J end lost 0 bases, and 16 bases lay between the germline ends. The CDR3 region has the DNA TGTGCCAGCAGTTTACATCCAGGGAGGGACGCTAACTATGGCTACACCTTC. This sequence encodes CASSLHPGRDANYGYTF.

The chain recombines TRBV5-1 with TRBJ2-3; 7 bases are shared with TRBD2. The CDR3 contains 14 residues. Germline lookup yields CDR1 SGHRS and CDR2 YFSETQ. The V gene end was trimmed by 4 bases and the J gene end by 4 bases; junction bases not matched to a gene: 6. The CDR3 DNA follows: TGCGCCAGCAGCCCCCAGCGGGGCTCAGATACGCAGTATTTT. It translates to CASSPQRGSDTQYF.

This chain joins TRBV30 and TRBJ2-1, with D possibly matching TRBD2 (5 bases). Germline assignment: CDR1 GTSNPN and CDR2 SVGIG (reference sequence). V was clipped by 5 bases and J by 3 bases, with 11 bases between them. This CDR3 region has 13 residues. The CDR3 sequence: CAWGPGNYNEQFF. In DNA, the CDR3 is TGTGCCTGGGGACCGGGGAACTACAATGAGCAGTTCTTC.

This rearrangement joins TRBV5-4 to TRBJ2-7; D may be TRBD2 (6 bases). CDR1 is SGHNT, CDR2 YYREEE, per germline (reference sequence). The V end was cut by 3 bases, the J end by 2 bases, with 12 bases between. The CDR3 covers 14 residues. The CDR3 bases are TGTGCCAGCAGCTGGGGACTGAGAACCTACGAGCAGTACTTC. Translating it yields CASSWGLRTYEQYF.

The chain has TRBV5-1 and TRBJ2-7; TRBD2 matches 9 bases. The CDR3 runs 14 residues. Germline loops: CDR1 SGHRS, CDR2 YFSETQ. Trimming removed 6 bases from V and 0 bases from J; junction bases left unmatched: 4. CDR3: CASKEREVSYEQYF. CDR3 in DNA: TGCGCCAGCAAGGAGCGGGAGGTCTCCTACGAGCAGTACTTC.

The V call is TRBV30, the J call TRBJ1-6, with a possible D match to TRBD1 (5 bases). Germline V gene lookup returns CDR1 GTSNPN and CDR2 SVGIG (reference sequence). V lost 5 bases and J 9 bases, leaving 14 bases between the germline ends. The CDR3 is 13 amino acids. CDR3 in DNA: TGTGCCTGGGGTCCGGGGGTATTTTCACCCCTCCACTTT. Translation gives CAWGPGVFSPLHF.

This sequence joins TRBV19 and TRBJ2-4; TRBD2 is a possible D gene (6 bases). CDR1 LNHDA and CDR2 SQIVND come from the germline V gene (reference sequence). V was pared by 7 bases and J by 7 bases, with 17 bases between. The CDR3 runs to 14 residues. In nucleotides, the CDR3 is TGTGCCAGTACAAAGGACCGGGACTCTAACATTCAGTACTTC. This sequence encodes CASTKDRDSNIQYF.